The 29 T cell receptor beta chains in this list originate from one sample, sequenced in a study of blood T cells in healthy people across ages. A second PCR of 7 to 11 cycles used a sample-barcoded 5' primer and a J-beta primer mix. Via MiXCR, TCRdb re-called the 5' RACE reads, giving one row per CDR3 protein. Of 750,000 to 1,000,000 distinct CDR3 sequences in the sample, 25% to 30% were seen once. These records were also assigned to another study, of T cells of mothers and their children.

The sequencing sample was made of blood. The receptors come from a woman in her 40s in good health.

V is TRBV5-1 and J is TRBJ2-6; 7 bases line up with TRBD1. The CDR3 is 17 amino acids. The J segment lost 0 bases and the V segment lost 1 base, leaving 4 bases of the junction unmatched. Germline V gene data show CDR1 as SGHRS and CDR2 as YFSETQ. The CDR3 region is CASSLLQGRSGANVLTF. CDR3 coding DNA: TGCGCCAGCAGCTTGTTACAGGGGCGCTCTGGGGCCAACGTCCTGACTTTC.

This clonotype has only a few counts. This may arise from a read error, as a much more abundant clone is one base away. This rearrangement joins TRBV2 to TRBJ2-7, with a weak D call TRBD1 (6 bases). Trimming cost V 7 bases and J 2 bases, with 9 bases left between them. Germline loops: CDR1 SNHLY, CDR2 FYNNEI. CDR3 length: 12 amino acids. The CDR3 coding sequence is TGTGCCAGCACGGACAGCCCCTACGAGCAGTACTTC. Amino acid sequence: CASTDSPYEQYF.

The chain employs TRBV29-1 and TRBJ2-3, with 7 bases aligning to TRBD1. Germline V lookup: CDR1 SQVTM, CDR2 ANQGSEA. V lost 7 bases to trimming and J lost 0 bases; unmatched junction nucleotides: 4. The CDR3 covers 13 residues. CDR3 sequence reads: CSANRGSTDTQYF. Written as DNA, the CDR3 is TGCAGCGCCAACAGGGGAAGCACAGATACGCAGTATTTT.

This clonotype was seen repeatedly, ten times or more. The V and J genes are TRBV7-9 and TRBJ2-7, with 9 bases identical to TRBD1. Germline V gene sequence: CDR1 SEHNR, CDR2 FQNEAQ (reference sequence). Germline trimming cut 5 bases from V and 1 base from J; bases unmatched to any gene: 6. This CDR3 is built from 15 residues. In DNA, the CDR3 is TGTGCCAGCAGCCCCCGGGACAGGGCGTCCTACGAGCAGTACTTC. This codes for CASSPRDRASYEQYF.

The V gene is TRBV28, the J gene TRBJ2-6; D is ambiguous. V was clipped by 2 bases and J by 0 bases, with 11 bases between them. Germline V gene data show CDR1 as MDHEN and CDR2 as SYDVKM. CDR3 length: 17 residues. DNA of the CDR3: TGTGCCAGCAGTTTAAGAAAGCGTACCTCTGGGGCCAACGTCCTGACTTTC. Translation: CASSLRKRTSGANVLTF.

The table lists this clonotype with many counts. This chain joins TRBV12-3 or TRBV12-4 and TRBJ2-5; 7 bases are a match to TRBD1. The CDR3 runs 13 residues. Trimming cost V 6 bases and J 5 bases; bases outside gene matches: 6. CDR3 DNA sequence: TGTGCCAGCAGACAGGGGTTCGTGGAGACCCAGTACTTC. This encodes CASRQGFVETQYF.

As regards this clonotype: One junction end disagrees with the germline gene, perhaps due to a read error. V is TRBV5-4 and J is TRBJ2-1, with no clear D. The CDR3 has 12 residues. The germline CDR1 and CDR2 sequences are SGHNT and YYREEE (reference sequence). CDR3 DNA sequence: TGTGCCAGCAGCTTTGGTAGGAATGAGCAGGTCTTC. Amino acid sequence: CASSFGRNEQVF. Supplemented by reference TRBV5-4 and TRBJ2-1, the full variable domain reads ETGVTQSPTHLIKTRGQQVTLRCSSQSGHNTVSWYQQALGQGPQFIFQYYREEENGRGNFPPRFSGLQFPNYSSELNVNALELDDSALYLCASSFGRNEQVFGPGTRLTVL.

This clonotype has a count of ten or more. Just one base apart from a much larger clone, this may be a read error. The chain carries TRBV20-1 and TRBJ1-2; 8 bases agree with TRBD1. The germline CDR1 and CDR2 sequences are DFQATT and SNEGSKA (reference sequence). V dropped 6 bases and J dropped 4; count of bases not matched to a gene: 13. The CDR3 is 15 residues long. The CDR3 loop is CSAGRWAGGVYGYTF. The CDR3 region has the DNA TGCAGTGCCGGGCGGTGGGCAGGGGGCGTCTATGGCTACACCTTC.

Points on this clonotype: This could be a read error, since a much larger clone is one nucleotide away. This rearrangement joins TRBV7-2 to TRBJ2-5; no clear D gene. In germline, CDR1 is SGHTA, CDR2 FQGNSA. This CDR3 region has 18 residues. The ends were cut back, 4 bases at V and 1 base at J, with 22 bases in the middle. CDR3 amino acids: CASSSRSQIGPFQETQYF. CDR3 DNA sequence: TGTGCCAGCAGCTCCCGGAGCCAGATTGGTCCCTTCCAAGAGACCCAGTACTTC.

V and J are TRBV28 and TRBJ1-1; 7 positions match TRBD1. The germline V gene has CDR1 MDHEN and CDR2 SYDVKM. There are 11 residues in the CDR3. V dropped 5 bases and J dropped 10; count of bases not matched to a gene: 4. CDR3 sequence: CASSAGQSAFF. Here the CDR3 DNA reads TGTGCCAGCAGTGCGGGACAGTCAGCTTTCTTT.

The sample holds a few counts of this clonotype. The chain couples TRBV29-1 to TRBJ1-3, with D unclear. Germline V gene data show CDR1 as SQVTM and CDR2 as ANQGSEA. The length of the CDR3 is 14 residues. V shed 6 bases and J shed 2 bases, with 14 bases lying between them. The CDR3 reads CSVMSGVTGNTIYF. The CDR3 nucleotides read TGCAGCGTCATGAGTGGGGTTACTGGAAACACCATATATTTT.

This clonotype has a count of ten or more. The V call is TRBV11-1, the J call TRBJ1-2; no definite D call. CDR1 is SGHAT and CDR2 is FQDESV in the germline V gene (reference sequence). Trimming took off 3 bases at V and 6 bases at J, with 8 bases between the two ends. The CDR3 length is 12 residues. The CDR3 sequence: CASSLATDGYTF. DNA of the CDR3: TGTGCCAGCAGCTTGGCGACGGATGGCTACACCTTC.

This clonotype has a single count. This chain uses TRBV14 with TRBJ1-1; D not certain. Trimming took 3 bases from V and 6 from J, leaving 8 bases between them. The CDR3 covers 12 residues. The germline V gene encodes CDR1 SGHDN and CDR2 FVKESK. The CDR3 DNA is TGTGCCAGCAGCCATCGGACCGCTGAAGCTTTCTTT. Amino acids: CASSHRTAEAFF. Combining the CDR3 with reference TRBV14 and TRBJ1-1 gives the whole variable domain EAGVTQFPSHSVIEKGQTVTLRCDPISGHDNLYWYRRVMGKEIKFLLHFVKESKQDESGMPNNRFLAERTGGTYSTLKVQPAELEDSGVYFCASSHRTAEAFFGQGTRLTVV.

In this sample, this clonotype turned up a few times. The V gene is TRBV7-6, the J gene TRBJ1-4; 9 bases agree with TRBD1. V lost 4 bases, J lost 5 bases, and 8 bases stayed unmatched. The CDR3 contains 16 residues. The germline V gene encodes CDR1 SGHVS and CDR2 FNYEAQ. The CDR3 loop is CASSSPWDRDNEKLFF. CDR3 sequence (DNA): TGTGCCAGCAGCTCACCCTGGGACAGGGACAATGAAAAACTGTTTTTT.

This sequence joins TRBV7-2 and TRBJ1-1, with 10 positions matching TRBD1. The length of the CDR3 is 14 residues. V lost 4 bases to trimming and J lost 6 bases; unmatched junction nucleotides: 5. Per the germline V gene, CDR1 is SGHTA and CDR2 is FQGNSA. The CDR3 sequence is CASSSDGTGAEAFF. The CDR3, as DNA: TGTGCCAGCAGCTCCGATGGGACAGGGGCTGAAGCTTTCTTT.

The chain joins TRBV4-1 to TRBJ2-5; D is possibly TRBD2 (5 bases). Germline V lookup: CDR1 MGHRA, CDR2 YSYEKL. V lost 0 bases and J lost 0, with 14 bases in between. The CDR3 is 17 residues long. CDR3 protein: CASSQDSLATYQETQYF. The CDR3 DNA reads TGCGCCAGCAGCCAAGATTCCCTAGCAACGTACCAAGAGACCCAGTACTTC.

The CDR3 bases are TGCGCCAGCAGCCCCTCGGGGGGCCTCCGCTCTGGGGCCAACGTCCTGACTTTC. Translation gives CASSPSGGLRSGANVLTF. The rearrangement links TRBV4-1 to TRBJ2-6; weak D call: TRBD2 (7 bases). The ends were cut back, 4 bases at V and 0 bases at J, with 16 bases in the middle. This CDR3 is 18 amino acids long. In germline, CDR1 is MGHRA, CDR2 YSYEKL.

CDR3 protein: CASSLGSLAVHNEQFF. The CDR3 nucleotides read TGTGCCAGCAGCTTAGGAAGTCTAGCGGTTCACAATGAGCAGTTCTTC. The rearrangement links TRBV11-2 to TRBJ2-1; 7 nucleotides agree with TRBD2. V was pared by 1 base and J by 5 bases, with 8 bases of the junction left unmatched. CDR1 is SGHAT, CDR2 FQNNGV, per germline. CDR3 length: 16 amino acids.

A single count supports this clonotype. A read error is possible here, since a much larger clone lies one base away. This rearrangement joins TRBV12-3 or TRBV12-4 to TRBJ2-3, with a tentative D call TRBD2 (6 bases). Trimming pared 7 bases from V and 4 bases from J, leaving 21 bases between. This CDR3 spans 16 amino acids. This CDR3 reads CASTPGSGLRADTQYF. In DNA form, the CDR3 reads TGTGCCAGCACCCCGGGGAGCGGACTACGCGCAGATACGCAGTATTTT.

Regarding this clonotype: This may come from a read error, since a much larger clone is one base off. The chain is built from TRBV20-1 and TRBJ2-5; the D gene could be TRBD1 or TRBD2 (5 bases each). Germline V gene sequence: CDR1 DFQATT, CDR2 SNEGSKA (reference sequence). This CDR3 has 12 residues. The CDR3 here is CSASQQGEAQYF. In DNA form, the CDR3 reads TGCAGTGCTAGCCAGCAGGGAGAGGCCCAGTACTTC.

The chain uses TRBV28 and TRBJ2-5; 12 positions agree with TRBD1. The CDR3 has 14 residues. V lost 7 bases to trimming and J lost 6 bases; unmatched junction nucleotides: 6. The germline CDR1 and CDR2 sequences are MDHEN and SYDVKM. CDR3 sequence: CASTRDRGRQTQYF. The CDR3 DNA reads TGTGCCAGCACCCGGGACAGGGGGCGCCAGACCCAGTACTTC.

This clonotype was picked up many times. DNA for the CDR3: TGTGCCAGCAGTTACGCTATTCCGATGGGCGAGCAGTACTTC. This sequence encodes CASSYAIPMGEQYF. The gene calls are TRBV6-5 and TRBJ2-7; D ambiguous. Deletions cut 2 bases from V and 6 bases from J, with 14 bases between. The CDR3 extends over 14 amino acids. Germline values: CDR1 MNHEY, CDR2 SVGAGI.

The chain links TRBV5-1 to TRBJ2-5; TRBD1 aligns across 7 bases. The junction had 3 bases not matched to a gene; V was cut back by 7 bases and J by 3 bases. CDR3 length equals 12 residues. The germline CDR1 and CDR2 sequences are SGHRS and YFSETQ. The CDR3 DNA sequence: TGCGCCAGCGGGACAGCCGAAGAGACCCAGTACTTC. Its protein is CASGTAEETQYF.

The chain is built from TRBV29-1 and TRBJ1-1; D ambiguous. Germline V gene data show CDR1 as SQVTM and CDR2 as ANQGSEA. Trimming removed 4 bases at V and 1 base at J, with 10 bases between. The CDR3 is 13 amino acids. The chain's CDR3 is CSVAGSPNTEAFF. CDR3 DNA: TGCAGCGTTGCTGGGTCCCCGAACACTGAAGCTTTCTTT.

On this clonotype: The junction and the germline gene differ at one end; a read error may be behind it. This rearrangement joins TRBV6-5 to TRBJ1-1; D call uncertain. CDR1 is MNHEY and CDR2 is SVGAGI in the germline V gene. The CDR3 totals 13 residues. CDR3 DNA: TGTGCCAGCAGTGTACAGACGAACACTGGAGCTTTCTTT. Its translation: CASSVQTNTGAFF.

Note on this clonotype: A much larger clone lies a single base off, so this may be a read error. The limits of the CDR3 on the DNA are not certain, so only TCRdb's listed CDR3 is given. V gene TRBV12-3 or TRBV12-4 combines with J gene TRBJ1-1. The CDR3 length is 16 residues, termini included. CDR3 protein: CASRWGGGIENTETFF.

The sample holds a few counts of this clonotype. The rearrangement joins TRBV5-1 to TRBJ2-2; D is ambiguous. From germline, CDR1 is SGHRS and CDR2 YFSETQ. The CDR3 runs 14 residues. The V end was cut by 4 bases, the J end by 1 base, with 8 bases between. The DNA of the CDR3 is TGCGCCAGCAGCGTCACCCAGAACACCGGGGAGCTGTTTTTT. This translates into CASSVTQNTGELFF.

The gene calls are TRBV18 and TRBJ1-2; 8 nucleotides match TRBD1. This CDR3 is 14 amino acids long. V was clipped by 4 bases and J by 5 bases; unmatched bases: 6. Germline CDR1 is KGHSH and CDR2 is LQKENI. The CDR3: CASSLDRGFYGYTF. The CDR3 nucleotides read TGTGCCAGCTCACTTGACAGGGGATTTTATGGCTACACCTTC. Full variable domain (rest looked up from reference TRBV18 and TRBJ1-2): NAGVMQNPRHLVRRRGQEARLRCSPMKGHSHVYWYRQLPEEGLKFMVYLQKENIIDESGMPKERFSAEFPKEGPSILRIQQVVRGDSAAYFCASSLDRGFYGYTFGSGTRLTVV.

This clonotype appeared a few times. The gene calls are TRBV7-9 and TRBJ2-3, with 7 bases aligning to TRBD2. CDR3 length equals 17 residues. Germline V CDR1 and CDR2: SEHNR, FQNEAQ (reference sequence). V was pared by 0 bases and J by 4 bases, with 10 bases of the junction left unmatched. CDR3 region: CASSLAFGGGGPDTQYF. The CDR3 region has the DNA TGTGCCAGCAGCTTAGCCTTCGGCGGGGGTGGGCCAGATACGCAGTATTTT.